This record looks at one T cell receptor beta chain sequence and its context. Its cognate antigen has yet to be identified. Per-base qualities were not stored, and no clone one base away is much larger. A patient counted as having stable Graves' hyperthyroidism if no progression to ophthalmopathy occurred over 18 months of follow-up. Hyperthyroidism patients were newly diagnosed, with disease duration under 2 months, and aged 18 to 65 years. Exclusion was applied to patients with uncontrolled infections, other autoimmune diseases, pregnancy or lactation. Clinical symptoms, serum thyroxine and TRAb, thyroid ultrasound, and orbital computed tomography formed the basis for the diagnoses. PBMCs were isolated from about 9.1 ml of fresh peripheral blood by Ficoll-Paque density gradient centrifugation. Trizol reagent was used to extract total RNA, and RNA quality was then checked on an Agilent 2100 Bioanalyzer.

The germline V gene sets CDR1 to SNHLY and CDR2 to FYNNEI. The CDR3 covers 17 residues, taking in both the cysteine and the phenylalanine. Only the CDR3 DNA is retained, 51 bases long and in frame from the first base. V is cut back by 7 bases and J by 1 base, with 9 bases in the junction unmatched. These data come from a study of T cells in Graves' hyperthyroidism and ophthalmopathy (dated by TCRdb to the late 2010s). Background for the entire study: Peripheral blood samples were taken at the time of initial diagnosis, prior to any treatment. To identify TCR V-J signatures that set the groups apart, the researchers used a discovery cohort of approximately 98 patients, made up of approximately 43 with Graves' ophthalmopathy and around 58 with stable Graves' hyperthyroidism. Whether ophthalmopathy could be predicted prospectively was tested in an independent validation cohort made up of fewer than 20 hyperthyroidism patients plus 17 patients who later progressed to ophthalmopathy. For training and testing, the 110 or so patients in the discovery cohort were randomly divided in a 7:3 ratio. In six Graves' hyperthyroidism patients, the study also compared T-cell repertoires from thyroid tissue with T-cell repertoires from blood. After blood sampling, hyperthyroidism patients were treated with methimazole at a starting dose of 30 mg daily, and ophthalmopathy patients were treated with high-dose intravenous methylprednisolone. The paper reports TCR Vbeta CDR3 sequencing of some 140 peripheral blood samples: 40 to 45 ophthalmopathy, roughly 74 hyperthyroidism and roughly 17 progressor patients.

The investigation overall reported the following: Sample size was not statistically predetermined, and investigators were not blinded to group allocation. A model built on a 13 V-J signature distinguished ophthalmopathy from stable hyperthyroidism, reaching about 88% sensitivity and under 84% specificity in cross-validation and 80%/75% in testing. In validation, the model predicted progression to ophthalmopathy with over 60% sensitivity and 72% to 85% specificity, a median of 6.5 months before onset. Blood samples also contained most of the expanded thyroid clonotypes (frequency above 0.001), which suggests that blood repertoires may reflect thyroid immune responses.

The TCR beta CDR3 regions were amplified from RNA transcripts. The TCR CDR3 was subjected to a first round of RT-PCR using the HTBI primer set and the Qiagen OneStep RT-PCR kit. Libraries were constructed in a second round of multiplex PCR, after which size selection and purification were performed. The libraries were sequenced on an Illumina HiSeq2000 using paired-end 100 bp reads. Turning to the authors' computational methods: SOAPnuke was used to process the raw data, throwing out any read that contained adapters or uncalled bases, had a mean Phred below 15, or lacked an exact constant-primer or identifier match. COPE v1.2.5 was used to merge the high-quality paired reads, and each unique nucleotide sequence was defined as a clonotype. MiTCR v1.1 was used to align the clonotypes against IMGT TRBV, TRBD and TRBJ reference segments. The analysis included only V-J combinations with a frequency above 0.0001, which together covered over 98% of the repertoires. The TCS score was defined as the ratio of F50 (clonal expansion) to E x V (chaos), calculated using BLOSUM62-based TCRdist between CDR3 peptides within each V-J. Welch's t-statistics and random forest reduced approximately 520 V-J features to 10 to 15, which were used in a naive Bayes classifier (R e1071). TCRdb passed the public sequencing reads through fastp at Q25 and MiXCR, retaining productive beta sequences. One record per CDR3 amino acid sequence lists the most common genes and DNA. In this record, the V and J calls reflect TCRdb's handling and not the investigators' own analysis. The sample table shows hundreds of thousands of distinct CDR3 sequences, and about 15% are seen once. The ten largest clones add up to 7.5% to 8% of the sample.

The chain is assembled from TRBV2 and TRBJ2-2; TRBD2 fits 10 bases in the junction. Sequenced sample: blood. This receptor was obtained from a young woman with Graves' hyperthyroidism. In nucleotides, the sequence is TGTGCCAGCAAGGAAGATTTAGCGGGAGGGAACACCGGGGAGCTGTTTTTT. This translates into CASKEDLAGGNTGELFF.